These 21 T cell receptor beta chains came from one sample sequenced in a study of blood T cell repertoires in COVID-19. The method was immunoSEQ multiplex PCR; TCRdb's version includes in-frame clones alone and lacks a portion of them. Altogether 120,000 or so clones are present, about 85% being singletons, with the ten largest covering 20% to 30%. The sequencing input was peripheral blood. Receptors were obtained from a woman of 80 years or more with acute or convalescent COVID-19.

V is TRBV13 and J is TRBJ1-6; no reliable D call. This CDR3 region has 13 residues. The V and J ends lost 5 bases and 17 bases respectively, with 19 bases between them. Germline values: CDR1 PRHDT, CDR2 FYEKMQ (reference sequence). The CDR3 nucleotides are TGTGCCAGCAGCCGTTCGCCGGACTGGCACATCCACTTT. Translating gives CASSRSPDWHIHF. Using reference TRBV13 and TRBJ1-6 for the parts outside the CDR3, the full variable domain is AAGVIQSPRHLIKEKRETATLKCYPIPRHDTVYWYQQGPGQDPQFLISFYEKMQSDKGSIPDRFSAQQFSDYHSELNMSSLELGDSALYFCASSRSPDWHIHFGNGTRLTVT.

The chain recombines TRBV2 with TRBJ1-1, with 9 bases aligning to TRBD1. The CDR3 is 14 residues long. Per germline, CDR1 SNHLY and CDR2 FYNNEI. V was clipped by 5 bases and J by 2 bases; unmatched bases: 3. CDR3 nucleotide sequence: TGTGCCAGCAGTCAACAGGGGGCCAACACTGAAGCTTTCTTT. It yields the protein CASSQQGANTEAFF.

The rearrangement links TRBV3-1 (or the pseudogene TRBV3-2) to TRBJ1-5, with 9 bases fitting TRBD1. The V and J ends lost 5 bases and 1 base, in that order; junction bases with no gene match: 3. The CDR3 is made up of 15 amino acids. The germline V gene has CDR1 LGHDT and CDR2 YNNKEL (reference sequence). CDR3 sequence reads: CASSKTGGSNQPQHF. The DNA for the CDR3 is TGTGCCAGCAGCAAGACAGGGGGAAGCAATCAGCCCCAGCATTTT.

The V and J genes are TRBV6-5 and TRBJ1-1, with a possible D match to TRBD1 (6 bases). The CDR3 is 14 residues long. Germline assignment: CDR1 MNHEY and CDR2 SVGAGI. V lost 2 bases to trimming and J lost 5 bases, with 12 bases between them. The CDR3 sequence is CASSYVAGVTEAFF. The CDR3 DNA is TGTGCCAGCAGTTACGTGGCAGGGGTGACTGAAGCTTTCTTT.

V usage is TRBV7-2 and J usage is TRBJ2-5; D may be TRBD1 (5 bases). V gave up 3 bases and J gave up 1 base, with 9 bases separating them. CDR1 is SGHTA, CDR2 FQGNSA, per germline. This CDR3 has 14 residues. In DNA form, the CDR3 reads TGTGCCAGCAGCTTCCAAAGGGGCCAAGAGACCCAGTACTTC. The encoded protein is CASSFQRGQETQYF.

This clone was detected once. The chain couples TRBV19 to TRBJ1-1; the D gene is possibly TRBD1 (5 bases). The V end was cut by 1 base, the J end by 9 bases, with 18 bases between. Germline CDR1 reads LNHDA; CDR2 reads SQIVND (reference sequence). The CDR3 spans 15 residues. CDR3 coding DNA: TGTGCCAGTAGTATAGTCCAGGGTGAGGTGTCGCAAGCTTTCTTT. This sequence encodes CASSIVQGEVSQAFF.

The chain carries TRBV3-1 (or the pseudogene TRBV3-2) and TRBJ1-2, with D perhaps TRBD1 (5 bases). The ends were cut back, 1 base at V and 7 bases at J, with 16 bases in the middle. The CDR3 covers 15 residues. The V gene's germline CDR1 is LGHDT and CDR2 YNNKEL (reference sequence). The CDR3 region is CASSQVGSQVGGYTF. The CDR3 coding sequence is TGTGCCAGCAGCCAAGTGGGTTCACAGGTCGGTGGCTACACCTTC.

The rearrangement uses TRBV5-1 and TRBJ2-5; the match to TRBD2 covers 13 bases. Germline trimming cut 4 bases from V and 9 bases from J; bases unmatched to any gene: 12. The germline gives CDR1 SGHRS, CDR2 YFSETQ. The CDR3 length is 16 residues. The CDR3 DNA sequence: TGCGCCAGCAGCCCGGTCACTAGCGGGGGGGACCCGGCCCAGTACTTC. This sequence encodes CASSPVTSGGDPAQYF.

The gene calls are TRBV28 and TRBJ1-2; 7 bases are shared with TRBD1. The germline V gene has CDR1 MDHEN and CDR2 SYDVKM. The CDR3 has 14 amino acids. The trim removed 7 bases at V and 5 bases at J, leaving 10 bases unmatched. CDR3 sequence (DNA): TGTGCCAGCACCTCTTGGGGGACAGAGTATGGCTACACCTTC. Amino acids: CASTSWGTEYGYTF.

This rearrangement joins TRBV20-1 to TRBJ1-1, with 8 positions matching TRBD1. The CDR3 covers 12 residues. V trimming: 3 bases; J trimming: 14 bases; junction bases outside the gene matches: 11. Germline V gives CDR1 DFQATT, CDR2 SNEGSKA (reference sequence). The CDR3 coding sequence is TGCAGTGCTAGTAAACAGGGGGTGGATGTATTCTTT. This sequence encodes CSASKQGVDVFF.

Concerning this clone: This sample includes further DNA sequences coding for the same CDR3. The chain joins TRBV28 to TRBJ1-1; weak D call: TRBD1 (6 bases). Germline CDR1 is MDHEN and CDR2 is SYDVKM. The CDR3 covers 12 residues. Trimming took off 6 bases at V and 5 bases at J, with 10 bases between the two ends. CDR3: CASREQGTEAFF. The DNA of the CDR3 is TGTGCCAGCAGGGAACAGGGAACTGAAGCTTTCTTT.

The chain uses TRBV11-2 and TRBJ1-3; D is unclear. Germline CDR1 reads SGHAT; CDR2 reads FQNNGV. The V end was cut by 5 bases, the J end by 3 bases, with 11 bases between. This CDR3 is built from 14 residues. The CDR3 DNA follows: TGTGCCAGCAGCACGACTCGTAGTGGAAACACCATATATTTT. Translated, it gives CASSTTRSGNTIYF.

This clone was counted a single time. This chain's CDR3 is CASSPGQGELWNNEQFF. The CDR3 DNA is TGTGCCAGCAGCCCCGGACAGGGGGAATTGTGGAACAATGAGCAGTTCTTC. The chain uses TRBV11-3 and TRBJ2-1; 10 bases match TRBD1. The CDR3 has 17 amino acids. Trimming cost V 5 bases and J 5 bases; bases outside gene matches: 12. Per the germline V gene, CDR1 is SGHNT and CDR2 is YENEEA.

J is TRBJ1-1 and V is TRBV19, with a possible D match to TRBD1 (5 bases). Germline CDR1 LNHDA, CDR2 SQIVND (reference sequence). The length of the CDR3 is 13 residues. The ends were cut back, 5 bases at V and 4 bases at J, with 11 bases in the middle. CDR3 bases: TGTGCCAGTAGTTTTCAAAGGGGCACTGAAGCTTTCTTT. This codes for CASSFQRGTEAFF.

This clone appeared once. This chain uses TRBV19 with TRBJ1-1, with 7 bases lining up with TRBD1. After removal of 0 bases from V and 3 bases from J, the junction contained 4 bases not matched to a gene. The CDR3 has 15 amino acids. The V gene's germline CDR1 is LNHDA and CDR2 SQIVND (reference sequence). The CDR3 is CASSIDPGGYTEAFF. The CDR3 DNA follows: TGTGCCAGTAGTATAGATCCAGGGGGATACACTGAAGCTTTCTTT. Looking up the rest from reference TRBV19 and TRBJ1-1 gives the full variable domain: DGGITQSPKYLFRKEGQNVTLSCEQNLNHDAMYWYRQDPGQGLRLIYYSQIVNDFQKGDIAEGYSVSREKKESFPLTVTSAQKNPTAFYLCASSIDPGGYTEAFFGQGTRLTVV.

This chain joins TRBV2 and TRBJ1-3; 7 nucleotides agree with TRBD1. With V trimmed by 10 bases and J by 2 bases, 8 bases remained unmatched. CDR3 length: 14 residues. The germline gives CDR1 SNHLY, CDR2 FYNNEI. DNA for the CDR3: TGTGCCACTTCCTTCGACAGGGCTGGAAACACCATATATTTT. It is translated as CATSFDRAGNTIYF.

The rearrangement joins TRBV6-2 or TRBV6-3 to TRBJ1-2; the D gene is possibly TRBD1 (6 bases). V shed 6 bases and J shed 4 bases, with 12 bases lying between them. The germline gives CDR1 MNHEY, CDR2 SVGEGT. The CDR3 totals 13 residues. Here the CDR3 DNA reads TGTGCCAGCAGCGCGACAGGTCCCTATGGCTACACCTTC. Translating it yields CASSATGPYGYTF.

V gene TRBV3-1 (or the pseudogene TRBV3-2) combines with J gene TRBJ2-5; D is perhaps TRBD2 (6 bases). Trimming took 6 bases from V and 4 from J, leaving 18 bases between them. This CDR3 comprises 15 residues. Germline CDR1 is LGHDT and CDR2 is YNNKEL (reference sequence). CDR3 sequence reads: CASSRAVGGPETQYF. CDR3 in DNA: TGTGCCAGCAGTCGCGCCGTGGGGGGTCCAGAGACCCAGTACTTC.

The chain carries TRBV6-5 and TRBJ1-3, with no clear D. Trimming pared 7 bases from V and 0 bases from J, leaving 10 bases between. Germline CDR1 is MNHEY and CDR2 is SVGAGI. This CDR3 comprises 14 residues. CDR3 sequence: CASMRVFSGNTIYF. The DNA for the CDR3 is TGTGCCAGCATGCGGGTATTCTCTGGAAACACCATATATTTT.

The genes are TRBV9 and TRBJ2-7, with D maybe TRBD1 (8 bases). The germline V gene has CDR1 SGDLS and CDR2 YYNGEE. The CDR3 is made up of 13 amino acids. Deletions cut 10 bases from V and 6 bases from J, with 20 bases between. For the CDR3, the DNA is TGTGCCGGGGGGGACAGGATTTGGGTCGAGCAGTACGTC. Protein: CAGGDRIWVEQYV.

This clone was picked up a small number of times. The gene calls are TRBV5-6 and TRBJ1-1, with D possibly matching TRBD1 (5 bases). This CDR3 is built from 14 residues. Germline-derived CDR1 and CDR2 are SGHDT and YYEEEE. V lost 1 base and J 7 bases, leaving 14 bases between the germline ends. The CDR3 here is CASSLFIGDYEAFF. The DNA for the CDR3 is TGTGCCAGCAGCTTGTTTATCGGGGACTATGAAGCTTTCTTT.